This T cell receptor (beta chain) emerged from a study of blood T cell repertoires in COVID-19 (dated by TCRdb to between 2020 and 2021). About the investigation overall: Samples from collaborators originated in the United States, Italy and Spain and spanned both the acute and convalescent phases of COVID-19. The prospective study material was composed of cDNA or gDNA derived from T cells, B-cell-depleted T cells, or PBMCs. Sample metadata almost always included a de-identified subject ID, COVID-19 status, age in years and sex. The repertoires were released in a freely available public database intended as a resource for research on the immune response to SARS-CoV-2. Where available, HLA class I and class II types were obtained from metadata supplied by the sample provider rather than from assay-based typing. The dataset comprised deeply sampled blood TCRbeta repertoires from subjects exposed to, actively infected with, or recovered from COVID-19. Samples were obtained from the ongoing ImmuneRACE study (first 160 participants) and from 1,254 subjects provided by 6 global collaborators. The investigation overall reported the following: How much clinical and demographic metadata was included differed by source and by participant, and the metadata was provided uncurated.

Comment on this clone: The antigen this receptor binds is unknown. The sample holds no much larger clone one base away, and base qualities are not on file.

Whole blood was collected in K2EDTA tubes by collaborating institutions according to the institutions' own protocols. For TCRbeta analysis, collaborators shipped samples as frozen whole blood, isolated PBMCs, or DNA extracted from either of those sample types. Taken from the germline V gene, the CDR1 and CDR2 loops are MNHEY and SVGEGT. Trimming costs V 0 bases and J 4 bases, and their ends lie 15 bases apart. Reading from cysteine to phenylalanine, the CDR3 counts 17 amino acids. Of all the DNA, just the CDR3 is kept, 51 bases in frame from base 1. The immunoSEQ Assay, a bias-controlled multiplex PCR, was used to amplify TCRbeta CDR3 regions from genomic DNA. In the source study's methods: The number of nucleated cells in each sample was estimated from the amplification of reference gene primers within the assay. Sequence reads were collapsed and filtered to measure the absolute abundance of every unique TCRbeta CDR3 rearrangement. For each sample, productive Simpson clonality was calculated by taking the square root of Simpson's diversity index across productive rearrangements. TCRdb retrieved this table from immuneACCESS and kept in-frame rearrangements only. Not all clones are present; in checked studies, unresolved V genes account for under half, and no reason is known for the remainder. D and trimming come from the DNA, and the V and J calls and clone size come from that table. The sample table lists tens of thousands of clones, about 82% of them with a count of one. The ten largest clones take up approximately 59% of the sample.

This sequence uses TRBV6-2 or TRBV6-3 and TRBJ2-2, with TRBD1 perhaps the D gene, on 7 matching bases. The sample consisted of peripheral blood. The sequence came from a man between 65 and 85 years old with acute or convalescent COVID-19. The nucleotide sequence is TGTGCCAGCAGTTACTCGAGGAGGGGGCCCGTCACCGGGGAGCTGTTTTTT. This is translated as CASSYSRRGPVTGELFF.